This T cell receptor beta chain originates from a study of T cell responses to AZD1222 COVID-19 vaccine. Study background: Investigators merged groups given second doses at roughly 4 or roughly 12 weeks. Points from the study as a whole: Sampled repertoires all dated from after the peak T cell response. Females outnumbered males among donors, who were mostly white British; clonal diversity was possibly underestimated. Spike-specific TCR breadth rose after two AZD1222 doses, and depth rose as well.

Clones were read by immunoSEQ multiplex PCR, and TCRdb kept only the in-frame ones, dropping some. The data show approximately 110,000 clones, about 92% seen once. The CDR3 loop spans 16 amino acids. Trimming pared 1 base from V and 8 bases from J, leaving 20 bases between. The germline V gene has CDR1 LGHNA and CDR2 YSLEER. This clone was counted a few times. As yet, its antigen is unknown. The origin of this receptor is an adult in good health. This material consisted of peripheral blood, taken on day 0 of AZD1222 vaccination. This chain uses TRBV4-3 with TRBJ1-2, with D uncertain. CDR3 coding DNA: TGCGCCAGCAGCCAAGTACTCCGGCCCTCAGGCCTCGGCTACACCTTC. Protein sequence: CASSQVLRPSGLGYTF.